The clone carrying this T cell receptor beta chain was recorded at least ten times. These data are taken from a study of T cells in Graves' hyperthyroidism and ophthalmopathy. Study-wide context: Before treatment of any kind, peripheral blood was taken at initial diagnosis.

Amplification yielded TCR beta CDR3 regions, with RNA transcripts as the source. A first-round RT-PCR of the TCR CDR3 used the HTBI primer set. MiXCR, run by TCRdb on the multiplex PCR reads, gives a single entry per CDR3 protein. The repertoire holds 500,000 to 600,000 distinct CDR3 sequences, 20% seen once, with approximately 50% in the top ten. Isolation of PBMCs was performed on 8 to 10 ml fresh peripheral blood. This TCR derives from a man aged 40-49 years with Graves' ophthalmopathy. Material for sequencing was blood.

DNA for the CDR3: TGCGCCAGCAGCTCCGGGGACTCTTTGGACTATGGCTACACCTTC. Its translation is CASSSGDSLDYGYTF. This chain uses TRBV5-1 with TRBJ1-2, with D perhaps TRBD1 (5 bases). CDR1 is SGHRS, CDR2 YFSETQ, per germline. The CDR3 runs 15 residues. Trimming took off 3 bases at V and 3 bases at J, with 15 bases between the two ends. The entire variable domain, with the rest obtained from reference TRBV5-1 and TRBJ1-2, is as follows: KAGVTQTPRYLIKTRGQQVTLSCSPISGHRSVSWYQQTPGQGLQFLFEYFSETQRNKGNFPGRFSGRQFSNSRSEMNVSTLELGDSALYLCASSSGDSLDYGYTFGSGTRLTVV.